Reported below is one T cell receptor beta chain. The antigen remains undetermined. This entry is derived from a study of T cell repertoires in cytomegalovirus infection. Study-wide context: Newly reported HLA-C-restricted and thoroughly characterized HLA-B-restricted CMV epitopes were employed. The public TCR beta signatures pointed to both CMV infection and matching HLA type.

Study results and limitations: What dominated the ex vivo response were HLA-C-restricted CMV-specific TCR beta clonotypes. Summed frequency of shared TCR beta families picked out CMV carriers who also had the relevant HLA.

MiXCR, applied by TCRdb to the reads, yields one record per CDR3 protein. The sample includes fewer than 950,000 distinct CDR3 sequences, about 33% of them seen just once. This specimen consisted of cultured CD8+ T cells from PBMCs, obtained from culture after CMV antigen stimulation. The TCR comes from a human donor in good health (CMV status not recorded). Some clones in this sample may be carry-over from other donors' samples.

Written as DNA, the CDR3 is TGTGCCAGCAGCTTGGTGGCTCTTACAAAGGCAGATACGCAGTATTTT. It yields the protein CASSLVALTKADTQYF. The chain carries TRBV28 and TRBJ2-3; D unresolved. The CDR3 is 16 residues long. Deletions cut 6 bases from V and 4 bases from J, with 20 bases between. Germline assignment: CDR1 MDHEN and CDR2 SYDVKM.